The 3 T cell receptor beta chains reported below all come from one sample, sequenced in a study of T cell repertoires in cytomegalovirus infection. MiXCR, run by TCRdb on the reads, gives a single entry per CDR3 protein. This repertoire shows about 310,000 distinct CDR3 sequences, roughly 25% found once; its top ten account for less than 15%. For these receptors, no antigen is known. Material: cultured PBMCs, obtained from culture after CMV antigen stimulation. The receptors come from a human donor in good health (CMV status not recorded). Some clones in this sample may be carry-over from other donors' samples.

For this clonotype: At one end the junction does not follow the germline gene, possibly because of a read error. The chain links TRBV6-2 or TRBV6-3 to TRBJ2-1, with D perhaps TRBD1 (5 bases). The CDR3 loop spans 13 amino acids. CDR1 MNHEY and CDR2 SVGEGT come from the germline V gene. The CDR3 is CASTSTPPGPIAF. DNA for the CDR3: TGTGCCAGCACCTCAACCCCACCAGGGCCCATCGCTTTC.

The chain employs TRBV3-1 and TRBJ2-1, with 9 bases identical to TRBD1. This CDR3 has 16 residues. The ends lost 3 bases at V and 2 bases at J; junction bases unmatched: 5. Germline-derived CDR1 and CDR2 are LGHDT and YNNKEL (reference sequence). In DNA form, the CDR3 reads TGTGCCAGCAGCCATCCGACAGGGGGGCCCTACAATGAGCAGTTCTTC. Residues: CASSHPTGGPYNEQFF.

The table lists this clonotype with many counts. V usage is TRBV12-3 or TRBV12-4 and J usage is TRBJ1-5; 7 bases are shared with TRBD1. The length of the CDR3 is 14 residues. V shed 1 base and J 7 bases; nucleotides not matched to a gene: 4. Written as DNA, the CDR3 is TGTGCCAGCAGTTTAGAGGGGGCAGGACAGCCCCAGCATTTT. This codes for CASSLEGAGQPQHF.